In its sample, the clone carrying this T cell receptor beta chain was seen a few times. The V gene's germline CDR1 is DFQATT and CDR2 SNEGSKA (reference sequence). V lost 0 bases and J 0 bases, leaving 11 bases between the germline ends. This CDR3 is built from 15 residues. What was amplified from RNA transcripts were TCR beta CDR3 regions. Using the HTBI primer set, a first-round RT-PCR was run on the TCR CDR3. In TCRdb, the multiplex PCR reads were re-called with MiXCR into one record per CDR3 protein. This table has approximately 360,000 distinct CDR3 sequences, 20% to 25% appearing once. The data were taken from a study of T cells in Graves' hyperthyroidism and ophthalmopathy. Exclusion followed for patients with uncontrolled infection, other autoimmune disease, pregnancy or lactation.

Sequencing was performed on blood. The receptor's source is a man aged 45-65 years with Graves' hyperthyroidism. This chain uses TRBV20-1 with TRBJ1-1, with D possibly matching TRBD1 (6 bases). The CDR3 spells CSARDPGALNTEAFF. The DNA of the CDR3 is TGCAGTGCTAGAGACCCAGGGGCGTTGAACACTGAAGCTTTCTTT.